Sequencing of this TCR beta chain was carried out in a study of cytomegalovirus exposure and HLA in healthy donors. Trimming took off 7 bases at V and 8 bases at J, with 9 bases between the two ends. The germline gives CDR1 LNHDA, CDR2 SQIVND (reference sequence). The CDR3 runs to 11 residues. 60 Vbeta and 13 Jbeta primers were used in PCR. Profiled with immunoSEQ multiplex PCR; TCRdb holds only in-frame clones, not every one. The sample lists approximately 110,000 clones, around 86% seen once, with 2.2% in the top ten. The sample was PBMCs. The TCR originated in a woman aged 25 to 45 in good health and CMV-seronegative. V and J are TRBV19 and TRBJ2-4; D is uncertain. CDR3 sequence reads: CASKNSDIQYF. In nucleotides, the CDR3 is TGTGCCAGTAAGAATTCGGACATTCAGTACTTC.